Shown below are 17 T cell receptor beta chains from a single sample sequenced in a study of response to subunit inactivated influenza vaccine. TCRdb ran MiXCR on the RT-PCR reads and lists one entry per CDR3 protein. The data hold around 850,000 distinct CDR3 sequences, with less than 20% observed a single time. The specimen comprised PBMCs from blood, sampled around 5 days after vaccination. The source of these receptors is a man in his fifties or sixties who received an inactivated influenza vaccine.

This clonotype was detected ten times or more. DNA for the CDR3: TGTGCCACCTCGGACAGGGACAACCTTAACTATGGCTACACCTTC. Translation: CATSDRDNLNYGYTF. The chain couples TRBV10-3 to TRBJ1-2; TRBD1 matches 8 bases. This CDR3 region has 15 residues. V trimming: 10 bases; J trimming: 1 base; junction bases outside the gene matches: 11. The germline gives CDR1 ENHRY, CDR2 SYGVKD.

This chain uses TRBV28 with TRBJ2-2; TRBD1 matches at 9 bases. The germline V gene encodes CDR1 MDHEN and CDR2 SYDVKM. The CDR3 runs 15 residues. V gave up 7 bases and J gave up 5 bases; unmatched junction bases: 8. CDR3 nucleotides: TGTGCCAGCACCCCCGGGGACAGGGTGACCGGGGAGCTGTTTTTT. It specifies CASTPGDRVTGELFF.

At least ten counts were recorded for this clonotype. V and J are TRBV5-6 and TRBJ2-5, with no clear D. The CDR3 contains 15 residues. Germline V lookup: CDR1 SGHDT, CDR2 YYEEEE. Trimming removed 4 bases at V and 3 bases at J, with 16 bases between. This CDR3 reads CASSVLRRDKETQYF. CDR3 bases: TGTGCCAGCAGCGTGCTAAGAAGGGATAAAGAGACCCAGTACTTC.

The chain employs TRBV27 and TRBJ2-7; 10 bases map to TRBD1. Per the germline V gene, CDR1 is MNHEY and CDR2 is SMNVEV (reference sequence). The CDR3 loop spans 18 amino acids. V shed 2 bases, J shed 2 bases, and the junction held 12 bases outside the gene matches. The CDR3 DNA follows: TGTGCCAGCAGTTTAAGGGGGGGACAGGGGTCCTCCACCTACGAGCAGTACTTC. Protein: CASSLRGGQGSSTYEQYF.

The chain couples TRBV9 to TRBJ2-1; 13 bases map to TRBD2. There are 15 residues in the CDR3. J lost 6 bases, V lost 3 bases, and 3 bases had no gene match. Germline CDR1 reads SGDLS; CDR2 reads YYNGEE. The chain's CDR3 is CASSAGLAGSNEQFF. DNA for the CDR3: TGTGCCAGCAGCGCGGGACTAGCGGGAAGCAATGAGCAGTTCTTC.

The chain employs TRBV6-2 or TRBV6-3 and TRBJ2-1; D might be TRBD2 (7 bases). Germline CDR1 is MNHEY and CDR2 is SVGEGT. The CDR3 loop spans 15 amino acids. The V and J ends lost 0 bases and 9 bases respectively, with 15 bases between them. The CDR3 loop reads CASSYSVGGGGEQFF. The CDR3 DNA is TGTGCCAGCAGTTACTCGGTGGGCGGGGGCGGTGAGCAGTTCTTC.

V usage is TRBV12-3 or TRBV12-4 and J usage is TRBJ2-1; 7 bases map to TRBD2. V lost 4 bases to trimming and J lost 6 bases; unmatched junction nucleotides: 9. The CDR3 is 15 amino acids. The CDR3, as DNA: TGTGCCAGCAGTTCAAGACTAGCAGCTCTCAATGAGCAGTTCTTC. It yields the protein CASSSRLAALNEQFF.

CDR3 nucleotide sequence: TGCGCCAGCAGCCCGGATGCGGGGGGGAACTACGAGCAGTACTTC. Amino acids: CASSPDAGGNYEQYF. This chain joins TRBV5-1 and TRBJ2-7; 9 positions agree with TRBD2. Germline-derived CDR1 and CDR2 are SGHRS and YFSETQ. Losses at the gene ends were 4 bases for V and 3 bases for J; bases not matched to a gene: 8. This CDR3 has 15 residues. Based on the CDR3 plus reference TRBV5-1 and TRBJ2-7, the full variable domain is KAGVTQTPRYLIKTRGQQVTLSCSPISGHRSVSWYQQTPGQGLQFLFEYFSETQRNKGNFPGRFSGRQFSNSRSEMNVSTLELGDSALYLCASSPDAGGNYEQYFGPGTRLTVT.

The chain carries TRBV29-1 and TRBJ2-1; D is possibly TRBD1 (5 bases). The V and J ends lost 3 bases and 6 bases respectively, with 12 bases between them. Germline lookup yields CDR1 SQVTM and CDR2 ANQGSEA. The CDR3 runs to 13 residues. CDR3 coding DNA: TGCAGCGTTGAGGGGCAGCTCATCAATGAGCAGTTCTTC. Translation gives CSVEGQLINEQFF.

In its sample, this clonotype was seen a few times. J is TRBJ1-1 and V is TRBV5-1; 7 nucleotides line up with TRBD1. Unmatched junction bases numbered 3, after V lost 0 bases and J lost 7 bases. This CDR3 has 13 amino acids. Germline V gene data show CDR1 as SGHRS and CDR2 as YFSETQ. CDR3 sequence: CASSLGGQVEAFF. CDR3 coding DNA: TGCGCCAGCAGCTTGGGCGGACAGGTTGAAGCTTTCTTT.

This clonotype has only a few counts. The V gene is TRBV28, the J gene TRBJ2-7; possible D gene TRBD2, 6 bases. The CDR3 covers 16 residues. Per germline, CDR1 MDHEN and CDR2 SYDVKM. V gave up 5 bases and J gave up 0 bases, with 17 bases separating them. As DNA, the CDR3 is TGTGCCAGCAGTCTCCGGTTTAGCGGAAGCTCCTACGAGCAGTACTTC. Amino acid sequence: CASSLRFSGSSYEQYF.

The chain has TRBV5-5 and TRBJ1-5; D remains unclear. Germline-derived CDR1 and CDR2 are SGHKS and YYEKEE (reference sequence). This CDR3 comprises 14 residues. V was shortened by 1 base and J by 6 bases, with 11 bases between the two germline ends. The CDR3 reads CASSLLGSSQPQHF. The CDR3 bases are TGTGCCAGCAGCTTGTTGGGGTCTAGTCAGCCCCAGCATTTT.

In DNA, the CDR3 is TGCGCCAGCAGCCAAGTTTTTATAGCGTCGACTTTGTCCGGGGAGCTGTTTTTT. It yields the protein CASSQVFIASTLSGELFF. V gene TRBV4-3 combines with J gene TRBJ2-2, with D possibly matching TRBD2 (5 bases). Germline lookup yields CDR1 LGHNA and CDR2 YSLEER. Trimming pared 1 base from V and 6 bases from J, leaving 21 bases between. This CDR3 comprises 18 residues.

The chain links TRBV12-3 or TRBV12-4 to TRBJ2-3; tentative D call: TRBD1 (6 bases). The CDR3 loop spans 13 amino acids. Trimming cost V 5 bases and J 8 bases, with 14 bases left between them. DNA for the CDR3: TGTGCCAGCAGTCCCCAGATCAGGGGTACGCAGTATTTT. This translates into CASSPQIRGTQYF.

For the CDR3, the DNA is TGTGCCAGCAGCCGTCTAGCGGGAGATGGGCGGGTGGGAAATGAGCAGTTCTTC. This codes for CASSRLAGDGRVGNEQFF. This rearrangement joins TRBV13 to TRBJ2-1; 10 bases are a match to TRBD2. The germline gives CDR1 PRHDT, CDR2 FYEKMQ (reference sequence). The trim removed 5 bases at V and 7 bases at J, leaving 17 bases unmatched. The CDR3 length is 18 residues.

A few counts support this clonotype. CDR3 bases: TGTGCCACCAGTCCGGGCCGAAGACTAGCGGAAGTATTAGATACGCAGTATTTT. Residues: CATSPGRRLAEVLDTQYF. This chain joins TRBV24-1 and TRBJ2-3, with 9 bases fitting TRBD2. Germline V gives CDR1 KGHDR, CDR2 SFDVKD. Trimming at V came to 6 bases and at J to 5 bases, leaving 17 bases not matched to a gene. There are 18 residues in the CDR3.

This clonotype occurred a few times. The DNA of the CDR3 is TGCGCCAGCAGCTTGGTGGACAGGGAGACAGAGACCCAGTACTTC. Amino acid sequence: CASSLVDRETETQYF. The chain is built from TRBV5-1 and TRBJ2-5; 8 bases map to TRBD1. This CDR3 has 15 amino acids. Germline V CDR1 and CDR2: SGHRS, YFSETQ. V lost 0 bases and J lost 4; bases outside the gene matches: 5.